Presented here are 3 T cell receptor beta chains from one specimen sequenced in a study of cytomegalovirus exposure and HLA in healthy donors. Libraries were prepared by immunoSEQ multiplex PCR; TCRdb keeps only in-frame clonotypes and omits some of them. The sample lists about 170,000 clones; 95% to 96% were seen once. Material: PBMCs. These receptors came from a young woman in good health and CMV-seronegative.

This chain uses TRBV7-9 with TRBJ2-5, with 8 bases aligning to TRBD1. Per germline, CDR1 SEHNR and CDR2 FQNEAQ (reference sequence). The CDR3 extends over 17 amino acids. Trimming at V came to 4 bases and at J to 5 bases, leaving 15 bases not matched to a gene. CDR3 bases: TGTGCCAGCAGCTCCGGACAGGGCCTAGCTGTATTGGAGACCCAGTACTTC. This translates into CASSSGQGLAVLETQYF.

V usage is TRBV2 and J usage is TRBJ2-3; 9 positions match TRBD2. The CDR3 length is 14 residues. The germline gives CDR1 SNHLY, CDR2 FYNNEI. In DNA form, the CDR3 reads TGTGCTAGCGGCCAGCGGGGGGATCACGATACGCAGTATTTT. It codes for CASGQRGDHDTQYF.

This sequence joins TRBV7-2 and TRBJ2-2, with 12 bases lining up with TRBD2. This CDR3 has 17 residues. Losses at the gene ends were 1 base for V and 5 bases for J; bases not matched to a gene: 5. The germline gives CDR1 SGHTA, CDR2 FQGNSA. The CDR3, as DNA: TGTGCCAGCAGCTTAGGGCTAGCGGGGGGGAGGACCGGGGAGCTGTTTTTT. Translating it yields CASSLGLAGGRTGELFF. Full variable domain (missing parts from reference TRBV7-2 and TRBJ2-2): GAGVSQSPSNKVTEKGKDVELRCDPISGHTALYWYRQSLGQGLEFLIYFQGNSAPDKSGLPSDRFSAERTGGSVSTLTIQRTQQEDSAVYLCASSLGLAGGRTGELFFGEGSRLTVL.